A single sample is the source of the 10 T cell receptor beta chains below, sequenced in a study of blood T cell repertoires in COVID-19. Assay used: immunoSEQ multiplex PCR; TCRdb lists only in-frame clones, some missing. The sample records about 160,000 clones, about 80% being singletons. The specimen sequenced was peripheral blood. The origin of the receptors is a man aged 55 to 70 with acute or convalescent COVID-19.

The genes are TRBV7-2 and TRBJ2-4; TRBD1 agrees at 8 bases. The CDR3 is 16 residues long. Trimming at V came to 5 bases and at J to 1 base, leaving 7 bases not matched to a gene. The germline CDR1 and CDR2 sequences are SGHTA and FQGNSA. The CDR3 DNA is TGTGCCAGCAGCCTACGGACAGGGTCGGCCAAAAACATTCAGTACTTC. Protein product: CASSLRTGSAKNIQYF.

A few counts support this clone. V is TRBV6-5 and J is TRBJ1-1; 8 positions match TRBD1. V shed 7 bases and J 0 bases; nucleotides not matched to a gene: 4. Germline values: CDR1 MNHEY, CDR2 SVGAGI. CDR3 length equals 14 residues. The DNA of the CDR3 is TGTGCCAGCACCCCACAGGGGGTGAACACTGAAGCTTTCTTT. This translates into CASTPQGVNTEAFF.

CDR3 sequence: CASNRGLGTEAFF. CDR3 nucleotide sequence: TGTGCCAGCAACAGGGGGCTTGGCACTGAAGCTTTCTTT. The chain couples TRBV7-9 to TRBJ1-1; 9 nucleotides align to TRBD1. Germline V gives CDR1 SEHNR, CDR2 FQNEAQ (reference sequence). Unmatched junction bases numbered 4, after V lost 7 bases and J lost 4 bases. The CDR3 sequence is 13 residues long.

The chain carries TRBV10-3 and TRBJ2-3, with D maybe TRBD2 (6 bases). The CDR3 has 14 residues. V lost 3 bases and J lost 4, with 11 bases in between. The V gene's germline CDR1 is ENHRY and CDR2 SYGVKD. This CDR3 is CAISEPGVSDTQYF. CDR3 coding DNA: TGTGCCATCAGTGAACCGGGGGTTTCAGATACGCAGTATTTT.

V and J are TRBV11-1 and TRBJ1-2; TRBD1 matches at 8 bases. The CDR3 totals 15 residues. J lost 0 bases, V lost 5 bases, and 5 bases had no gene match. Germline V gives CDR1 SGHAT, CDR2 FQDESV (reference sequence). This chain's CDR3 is CASSLRQGTNYGYTF. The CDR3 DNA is TGTGCCAGCAGCCTCCGACAGGGGACTAACTATGGCTACACCTTC.

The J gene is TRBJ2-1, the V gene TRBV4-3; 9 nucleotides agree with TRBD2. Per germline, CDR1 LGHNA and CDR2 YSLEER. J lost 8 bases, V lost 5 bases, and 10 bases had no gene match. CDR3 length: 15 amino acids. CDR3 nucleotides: TGCGCCAGCAGCGCACAAGGGGGCGGGAGGGATGAGCAGTTCTTC. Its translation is CASSAQGGGRDEQFF.

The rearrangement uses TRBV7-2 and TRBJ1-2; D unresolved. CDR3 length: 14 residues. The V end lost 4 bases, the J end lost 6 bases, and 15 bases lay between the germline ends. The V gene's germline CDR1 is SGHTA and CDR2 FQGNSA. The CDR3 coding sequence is TGTGCCAGCAGCTCGCAGTCGAGGCTGAATGGCTACACCTTC. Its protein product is CASSSQSRLNGYTF.

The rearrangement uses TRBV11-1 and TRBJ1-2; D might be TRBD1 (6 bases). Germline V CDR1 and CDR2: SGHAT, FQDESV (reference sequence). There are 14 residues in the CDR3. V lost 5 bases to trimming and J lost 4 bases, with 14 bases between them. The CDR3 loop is CASSPRTDAYGYTF. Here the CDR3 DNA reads TGTGCCAGCAGCCCCCGGACAGATGCCTATGGCTACACCTTC.

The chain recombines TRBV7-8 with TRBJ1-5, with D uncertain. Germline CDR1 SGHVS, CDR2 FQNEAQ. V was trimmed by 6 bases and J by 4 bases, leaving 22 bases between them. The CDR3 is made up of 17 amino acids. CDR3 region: CASSPEPWTPGNQPQHF. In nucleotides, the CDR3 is TGTGCCAGCAGTCCCGAACCGTGGACGCCGGGAAATCAGCCCCAGCATTTT. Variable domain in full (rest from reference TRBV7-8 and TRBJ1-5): GAGVSQSPRYKVAKRGQDVALRCDPISGHVSLFWYQQALGQGPEFLTYFQNEAQLDKSGLPSDRFFAERPEGSVSTLKIQRTQQEDSAVYLCASSPEPWTPGNQPQHFGDGTRLSIL.

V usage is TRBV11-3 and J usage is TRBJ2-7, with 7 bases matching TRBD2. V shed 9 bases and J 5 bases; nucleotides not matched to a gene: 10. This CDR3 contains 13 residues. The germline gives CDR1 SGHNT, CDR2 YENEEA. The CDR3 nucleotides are TGTGCCAGGGTGTTCTTTGGGGGGGACGAGCAGTACTTC. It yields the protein CARVFFGGDEQYF.